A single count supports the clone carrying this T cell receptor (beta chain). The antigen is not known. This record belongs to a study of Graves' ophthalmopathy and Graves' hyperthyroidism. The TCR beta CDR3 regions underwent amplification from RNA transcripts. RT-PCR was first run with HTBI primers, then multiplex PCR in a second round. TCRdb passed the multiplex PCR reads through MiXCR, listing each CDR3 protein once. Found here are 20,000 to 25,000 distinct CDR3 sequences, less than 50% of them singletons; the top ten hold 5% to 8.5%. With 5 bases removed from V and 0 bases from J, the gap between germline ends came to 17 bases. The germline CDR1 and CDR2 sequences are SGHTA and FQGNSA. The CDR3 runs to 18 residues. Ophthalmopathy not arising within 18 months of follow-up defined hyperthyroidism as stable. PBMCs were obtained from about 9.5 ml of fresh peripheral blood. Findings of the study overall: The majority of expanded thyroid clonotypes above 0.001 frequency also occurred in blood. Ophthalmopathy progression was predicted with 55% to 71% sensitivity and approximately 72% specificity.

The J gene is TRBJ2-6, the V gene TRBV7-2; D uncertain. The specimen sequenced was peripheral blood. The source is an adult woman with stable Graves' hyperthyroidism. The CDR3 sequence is CASSRTLTIVSGANVLTF. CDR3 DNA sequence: TGTGCCAGCAGCCGTACCCTAACAATAGTCTCTGGGGCCAACGTCCTGACTTTC.